This TCR beta chain is from a study of response to subunit inactivated influenza vaccine. Points from the study as a whole: Each seasonal influenza vaccination recruits few new T cells, the authors suggested.

The CDR3 covers 18 residues. The V gene's germline CDR1 is MGHRA and CDR2 YSYEKL. The V gene end was trimmed by 4 bases and the J gene end by 0 bases; junction bases not matched to a gene: 5. From the RT-PCR reads, TCRdb called clonotypes with MiXCR, one entry per CDR3 protein. The sample has some 480,000 distinct CDR3 sequences, approximately 10% seen once. About this clonotype itself: The antigen is unknown.

This specimen was PBMCs from blood, taken more than 35 days after vaccination. The TCR originated in a man in his fifties or sixties who received an inactivated influenza vaccine. The chain couples TRBV4-1 to TRBJ2-2; 13 bases align to TRBD2. The CDR3 nucleotides are TGCGCCAGCAGCCCACTGGGACTAGCGGGATCGAACACCGGGGAGCTGTTTTTT. This encodes CASSPLGLAGSNTGELFF.